The T cell receptor (beta chain) described here comes from a study of STAT5B mutations in CD4+ large granular lymphocyte leukemia. Study outcomes and limitations: Patient CD4-sorted repertoires stayed more clonal than healthy ones after leukemic-clone removal.

TCRdb keeps only in-frame clones here, not all; method: immunoSEQ multiplex PCR. This table has 25,000 to 35,000 clones, about 81% appearing once. To note about this clone: Its antigen is currently unknown.

CDR3 length: 13 amino acids. CDR1 is SGHVS, CDR2 FNYEAQ, per germline. Deletions cut 5 bases from V and 6 bases from J, with 14 bases between. Sequencing used CD4+ T cells from blood buffy coats. This TCR was sampled from a human donor in good health. The V gene is TRBV7-6, the J gene TRBJ2-7; no clear D. CDR3 sequence (DNA): TGTGCCAGCAGCCCGAGGACCAGCTCCGAGCAGTACTTC. Translating it yields CASSPRTSSEQYF.